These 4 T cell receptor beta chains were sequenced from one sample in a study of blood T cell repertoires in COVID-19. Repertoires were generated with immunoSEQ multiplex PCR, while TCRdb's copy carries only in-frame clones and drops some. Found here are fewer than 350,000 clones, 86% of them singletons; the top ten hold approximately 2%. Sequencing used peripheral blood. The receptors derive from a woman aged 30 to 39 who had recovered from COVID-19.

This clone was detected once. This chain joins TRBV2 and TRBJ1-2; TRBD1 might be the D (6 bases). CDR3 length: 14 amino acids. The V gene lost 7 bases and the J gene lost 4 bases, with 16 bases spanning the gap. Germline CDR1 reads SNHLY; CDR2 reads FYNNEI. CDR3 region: CASTPMGASYGYTF. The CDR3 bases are TGTGCCAGCACCCCAATGGGGGCGTCCTATGGCTACACCTTC.

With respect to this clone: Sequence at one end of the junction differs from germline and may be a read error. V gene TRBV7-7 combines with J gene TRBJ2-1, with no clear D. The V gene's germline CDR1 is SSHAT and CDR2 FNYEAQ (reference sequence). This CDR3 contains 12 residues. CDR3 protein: CASSPSTGEQFF. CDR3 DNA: TGTGCTAGCAGCCCATCCACCGGGGAGCAGTTCTTC.

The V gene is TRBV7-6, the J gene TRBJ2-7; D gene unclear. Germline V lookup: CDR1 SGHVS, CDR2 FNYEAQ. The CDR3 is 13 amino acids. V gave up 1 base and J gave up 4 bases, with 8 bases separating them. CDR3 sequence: CASSLGGVYEQYF. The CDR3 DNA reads TGTGCCAGCAGCTTAGGTGGAGTATACGAGCAGTACTTC.

CDR3 DNA sequence: TGTGCCAGCAGCCGGCTGACTAGCGGGGGAGAGACCCAGTACTTC. Its translation is CASSRLTSGGETQYF. The genes are TRBV3-1 (or the pseudogene TRBV3-2) and TRBJ2-5, with TRBD2 identical over 12 bases. The germline V gene encodes CDR1 LGHDT and CDR2 YNNKEL (reference sequence). V shed 4 bases, J shed 4 bases, and the junction held 4 bases outside the gene matches. This CDR3 comprises 15 residues.